The subject of this entry is one TCR beta chain. Antigen: not known. This record belongs to a study of T cell responses to AZD1222 COVID-19 vaccine. General study findings and limits: Receipt of two AZD1222 doses was followed by a rise in Spike-specific TCR breadth and depth. Only six people who got AZD1222 tested seropositive at baseline.

Generated by immunoSEQ multiplex PCR, the TCRdb table keeps only in-frame clones and is missing some. The table includes 75,000 to 100,000 clones, around 90% detected once. This TCR derives from an adult in good health. Here the sequenced sample was peripheral blood, taken on day 0 of AZD1222 vaccination.

CDR3 protein: CASSQGEGDGYTF. In nucleotides, the CDR3 is TGCGCCAGCAGCCAAGGGGAGGGTGATGGCTACACCTTC. J is TRBJ1-2 and V is TRBV4-3; D unresolved. This CDR3 spans 13 amino acids. V was pared by 1 base and J by 6 bases, with 9 bases between. Germline CDR1 LGHNA, CDR2 YSLEER.